This TCR beta chain was found in a study of radiotherapy plus CTLA-4 blockade in lung cancer. For the study at large: Patients showed objective responses in 18% of cases and disease control in under 40%.

The CDR3 is 16 amino acids. The germline V gene has CDR1 SGHRS and CDR2 YFSETQ. With V trimmed by 0 bases and J by 5 bases, 6 bases remained unmatched. TCRdb keeps only in-frame clones here, not all; method: immunoSEQ multiplex PCR. The sample carries tens of thousands of clones, 70% to 80% recorded once. This TCR came from a human donor with non-small cell lung cancer who had a complete response to radiotherapy plus ipilimumab. The V gene is TRBV5-1, the J gene TRBJ2-7; 12 bases fit TRBD2. The source material was peripheral blood, sampled from a patient treated with radiotherapy plus ipilimumab. The CDR3 is CASSLDPSGRVNEQYF. The CDR3 nucleotides are TGCGCCAGCAGCTTGGATCCTAGCGGGAGGGTCAACGAGCAGTACTTC.